This TCR beta chain was sequenced in a study of cytomegalovirus exposure and HLA in healthy donors (dated by TCRdb to about 2017). Notes on the research overall: According to a later analysis, the 120 validation repertoires were produced on the same platform as the 666 repertoires of the first cohort. Along with the roughly 670-subject first cohort, a separate validation cohort of over a hundred different subjects was used. High-throughput TCR immunosequencing, statistical association of individual TCRs with disease status, and machine learning were combined to predict cytomegalovirus infection status. The study aimed to test whether signatures of past pathogen exposure could be identified by cataloging public T cell receptors.

The library was prepared using the immunoSEQ multiplex PCR assay. The authors' analysis ran thus. A statistical classification framework was developed to diagnose cytomegalovirus status using the catalog of TCR beta chain sequences. In TCRdb, the immuneACCESS table is reduced to in-frame sequences with V and J assigned. These tables do not hold every clone; where another copy was compared, an unresolved V gene accounts for under half, and the others remain unexplained. The V and J calls and clone size come from that table; D and trimming were worked out from the DNA. Within this sample are some 180,000 clones, with around 86% of them counted one time only. The top ten hold 7.2% of the sample. Points the paper makes about the study in general: Most TCR sequences were observed very rarely across donors, whereas some public TCRs were present in many individuals. Three of the identified cytomegalovirus-associated TCR beta chains were confirmed in vitro to be specific for cytomegalovirus antigens. The study gave a list of 150 to 200 TCR beta chains associated with cytomegalovirus. Cytomegalovirus status was reported to be diagnosed by the classifier with high specificity and sensitivity in both the original and validation cohorts. The validation cohort had no HLA typing available for a later analysis, so co-occurrence within that cohort was assessed over all 120 or so repertoires. According to the authors, the approach could potentially be generalized to other disease states and immunological phenotypes. A later analysis found that TCRs clustered in the first cohort also tended to co-occur in the 100 to 150 validation repertoires, with 90% to 95% of cluster scores above 0.

The donors belonged to the validation cohort of approximately 130 subjects, which was separate from the roughly 700-subject first cohort. The CDR3, from cysteine to phenylalanine, totals 15 residues. Of all the DNA, just the CDR3 is kept, 45 bases in frame from base 1. The germline V gene sets CDR1 to SGHTA and CDR2 to FQGNSA. Trimming removed 4 bases from V and 0 bases from J, leaving 12 bases between the germline ends. To note about this clone: Its antigen is not yet known. No much larger clonotype is one base removed from it; base qualities were not supplied.

This receptor was identified in a man aged 25-45 years in good health and CMV-seropositive. Sequencing was performed on PBMCs. The sequence is built from TRBV7-2 and TRBJ1-1; no D segment can be confidently identified. The CDR3 sequence is CASSSSRALNTEAFF. The sequenced DNA: TGTGCCAGCAGCTCATCAAGGGCCCTGAACACTGAAGCTTTCTTT.